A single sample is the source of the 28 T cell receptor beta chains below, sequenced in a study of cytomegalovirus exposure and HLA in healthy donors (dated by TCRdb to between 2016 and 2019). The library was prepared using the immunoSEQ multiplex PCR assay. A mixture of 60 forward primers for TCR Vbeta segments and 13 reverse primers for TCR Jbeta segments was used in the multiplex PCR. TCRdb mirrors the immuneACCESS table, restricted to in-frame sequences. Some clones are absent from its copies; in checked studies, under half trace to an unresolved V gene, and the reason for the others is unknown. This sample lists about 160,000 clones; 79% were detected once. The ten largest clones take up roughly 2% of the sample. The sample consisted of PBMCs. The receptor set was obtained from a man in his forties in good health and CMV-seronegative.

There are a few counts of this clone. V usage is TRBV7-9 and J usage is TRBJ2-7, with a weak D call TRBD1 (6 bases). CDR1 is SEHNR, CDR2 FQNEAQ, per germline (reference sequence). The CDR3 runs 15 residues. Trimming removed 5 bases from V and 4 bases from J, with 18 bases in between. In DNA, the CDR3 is TGTGCCAGCAGCGAATTACAGGGATCCCCTTACGAGCAGTACTTC. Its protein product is CASSELQGSPYEQYF. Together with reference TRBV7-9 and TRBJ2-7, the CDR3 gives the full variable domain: DTGVSQNPRHKITKRGQNVTFRCDPISEHNRLYWYRQTLGQGPEFLTYFQNEAQLEKSRLLSDRFSAERPKGSFSTLEIQRTEQGDSAMYLCASSELQGSPYEQYFGPGTRLTVT.

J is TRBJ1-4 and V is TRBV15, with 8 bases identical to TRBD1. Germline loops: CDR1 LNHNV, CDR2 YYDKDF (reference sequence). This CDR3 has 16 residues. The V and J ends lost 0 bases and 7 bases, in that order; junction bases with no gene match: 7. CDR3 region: CATSRDRRGQGEKLFF. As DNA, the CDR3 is TGTGCCACCAGCAGAGATCGCAGGGGGCAGGGTGAAAAACTGTTTTTT.

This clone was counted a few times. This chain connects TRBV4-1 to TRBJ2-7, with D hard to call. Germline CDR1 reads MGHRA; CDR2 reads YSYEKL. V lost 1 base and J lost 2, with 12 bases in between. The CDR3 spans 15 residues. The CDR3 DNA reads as TGCGCCAGCAGCCAAGCCCAGACAAAGCCCTACGAGCAGTACTTC. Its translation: CASSQAQTKPYEQYF.

The CDR3 nucleotides read TGTGCCAGCAGCCCGACAGGGGGCGCAGATACGCAGTATTTT. Protein: CASSPTGGADTQYF. This chain links TRBV5-4 with TRBJ2-3; 10 nucleotides match TRBD1. The CDR3 length is 14 residues. Germline CDR1 and CDR2: SGHNT and YYREEE (reference sequence). The junction had 3 bases not matched to a gene; V was cut back by 4 bases and J by 4 bases. Full variable domain (outside the CDR3, taken from reference TRBV5-4 and TRBJ2-3): ETGVTQSPTHLIKTRGQQVTLRCSSQSGHNTVSWYQQALGQGPQFIFQYYREEENGRGNFPPRFSGLQFPNYSSELNVNALELDDSALYLCASSPTGGADTQYFGPGTRLTVL.

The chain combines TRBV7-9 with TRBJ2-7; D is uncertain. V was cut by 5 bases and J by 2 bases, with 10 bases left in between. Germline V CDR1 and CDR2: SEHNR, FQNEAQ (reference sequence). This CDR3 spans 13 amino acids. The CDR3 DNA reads TGTGCCAGCAGCCCTGCGGTCGCCTACGAGCAGTACTTC. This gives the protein CASSPAVAYEQYF.

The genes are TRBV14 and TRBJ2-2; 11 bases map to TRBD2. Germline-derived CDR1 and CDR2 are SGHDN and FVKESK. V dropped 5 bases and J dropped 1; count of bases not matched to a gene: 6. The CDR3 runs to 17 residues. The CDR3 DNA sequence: TGTGCCAGCAGCACCCTTAGCGGGAGGGTGAACACCGGGGAGCTGTTTTTT. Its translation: CASSTLSGRVNTGELFF.

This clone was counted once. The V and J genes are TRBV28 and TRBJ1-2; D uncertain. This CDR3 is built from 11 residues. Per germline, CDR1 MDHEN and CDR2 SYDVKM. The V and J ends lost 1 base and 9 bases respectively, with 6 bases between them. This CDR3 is CASSLSYSYTF. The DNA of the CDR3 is TGTGCCAGCAGTTTATCTTATAGCTACACCTTC.

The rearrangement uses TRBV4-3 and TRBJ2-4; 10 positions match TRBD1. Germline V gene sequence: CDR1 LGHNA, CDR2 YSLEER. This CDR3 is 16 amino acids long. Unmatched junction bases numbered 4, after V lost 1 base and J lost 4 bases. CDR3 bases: TGCGCCAGCAGCCAAGGGCCGGGACAGGGGAAAAACATTCAGTACTTC. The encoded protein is CASSQGPGQGKNIQYF.

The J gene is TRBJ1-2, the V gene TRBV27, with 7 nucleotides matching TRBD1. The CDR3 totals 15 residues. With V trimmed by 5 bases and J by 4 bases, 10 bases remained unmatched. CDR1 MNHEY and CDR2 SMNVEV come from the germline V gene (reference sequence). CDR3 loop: CASSRIRDSLYGYTF. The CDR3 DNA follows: TGTGCCAGCAGTAGGATACGGGACAGTCTCTATGGCTACACCTTC.

CDR3 sequence reads: CASSLLDTGELFF. In DNA form, the CDR3 reads TGTGCCAGCAGCTTACTCGACACCGGGGAGCTGTTTTTT. The J gene is TRBJ2-2, the V gene TRBV7-2; D unresolved. The germline V gene has CDR1 SGHTA and CDR2 FQGNSA. This CDR3 has 13 amino acids. Trimming pared 2 bases from V and 3 bases from J, leaving 4 bases between.

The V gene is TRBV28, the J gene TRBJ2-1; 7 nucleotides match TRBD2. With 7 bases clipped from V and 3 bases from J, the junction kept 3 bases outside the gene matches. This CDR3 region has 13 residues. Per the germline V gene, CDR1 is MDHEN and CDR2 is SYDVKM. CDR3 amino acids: CASTGEGYNEQFF. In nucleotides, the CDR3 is TGTGCCAGCACGGGGGAGGGCTACAATGAGCAGTTCTTC. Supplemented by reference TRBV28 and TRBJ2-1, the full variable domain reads DVKVTQSSRYLVKRTGEKVFLECVQDMDHENMFWYRQDPGLGLRLIYFSYDVKMKEKGDIPEGYSVSREKKERFSLILESASTNQTSMYLCASTGEGYNEQFFGPGTRLTVL.

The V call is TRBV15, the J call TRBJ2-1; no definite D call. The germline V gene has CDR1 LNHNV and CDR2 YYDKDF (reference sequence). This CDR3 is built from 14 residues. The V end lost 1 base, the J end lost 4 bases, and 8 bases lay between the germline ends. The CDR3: CATSRGAGYNEQFF. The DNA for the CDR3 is TGTGCCACCAGCAGAGGAGCTGGTTACAATGAGCAGTTCTTC.

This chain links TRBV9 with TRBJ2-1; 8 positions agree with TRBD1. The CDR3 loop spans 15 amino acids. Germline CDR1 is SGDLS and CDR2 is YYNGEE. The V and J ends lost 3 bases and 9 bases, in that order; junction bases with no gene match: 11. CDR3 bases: TGTGCCAGCAGCGAGGGAGTGCAGGGGGCGAGTGAGCAGTTCTTC. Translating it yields CASSEGVQGASEQFF.

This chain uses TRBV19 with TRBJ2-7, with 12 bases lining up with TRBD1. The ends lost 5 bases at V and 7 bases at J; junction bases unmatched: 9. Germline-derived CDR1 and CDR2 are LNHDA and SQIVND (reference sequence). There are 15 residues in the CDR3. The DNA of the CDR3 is TGTGCCAGTAGTTCCGGGGGACAGGGGGCGGGGGAGCAGTACTTC. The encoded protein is CASSSGGQGAGEQYF.

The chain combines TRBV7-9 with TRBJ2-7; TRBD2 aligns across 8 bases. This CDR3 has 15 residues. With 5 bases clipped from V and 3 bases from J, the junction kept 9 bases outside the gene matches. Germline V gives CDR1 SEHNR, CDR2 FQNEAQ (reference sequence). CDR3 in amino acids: CASSDRIAGSYEQYF. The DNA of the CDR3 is TGTGCCAGCAGCGATCGTATAGCGGGAAGCTACGAGCAGTACTTC.

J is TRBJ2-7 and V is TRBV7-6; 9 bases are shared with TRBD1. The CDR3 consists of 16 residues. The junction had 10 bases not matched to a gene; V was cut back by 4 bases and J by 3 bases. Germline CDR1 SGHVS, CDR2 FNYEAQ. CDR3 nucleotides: TGTGCCAGCAGCTCTATCGGACAGGGGTGGCTCTACGAGCAGTACTTC. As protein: CASSSIGQGWLYEQYF.

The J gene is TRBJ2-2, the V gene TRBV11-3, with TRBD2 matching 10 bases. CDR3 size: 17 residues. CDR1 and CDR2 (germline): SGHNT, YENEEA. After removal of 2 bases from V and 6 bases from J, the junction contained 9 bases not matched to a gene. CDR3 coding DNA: TGTGCCAGCAGCTTAAGCCCGGGAAGCGGGAGGGCCGGGGAGCTGTTTTTT. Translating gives CASSLSPGSGRAGELFF.

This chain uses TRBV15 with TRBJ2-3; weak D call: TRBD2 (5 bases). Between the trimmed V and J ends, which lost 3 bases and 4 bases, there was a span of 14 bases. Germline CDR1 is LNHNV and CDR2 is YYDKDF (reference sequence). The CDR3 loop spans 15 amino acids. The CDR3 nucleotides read TGTGCCACCAGCAGGAGAAGCGGACCTTCAGATACGCAGTATTTT. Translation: CATSRRSGPSDTQYF.

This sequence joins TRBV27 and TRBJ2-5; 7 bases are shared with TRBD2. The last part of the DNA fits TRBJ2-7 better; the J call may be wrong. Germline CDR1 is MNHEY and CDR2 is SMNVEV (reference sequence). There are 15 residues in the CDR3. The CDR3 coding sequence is TGTGCCAGCAGTTTTTTTCTAGCGGTTCCATACGAGCAGTACTTC. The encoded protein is CASSFFLAVPYEQYF.

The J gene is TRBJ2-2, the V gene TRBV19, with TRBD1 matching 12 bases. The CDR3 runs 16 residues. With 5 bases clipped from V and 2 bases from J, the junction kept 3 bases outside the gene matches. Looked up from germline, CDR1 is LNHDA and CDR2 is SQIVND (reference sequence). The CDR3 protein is CASSRDRGPNTGELFF. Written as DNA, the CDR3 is TGTGCCAGTAGTCGGGACAGGGGGCCAAACACCGGGGAGCTGTTTTTT.

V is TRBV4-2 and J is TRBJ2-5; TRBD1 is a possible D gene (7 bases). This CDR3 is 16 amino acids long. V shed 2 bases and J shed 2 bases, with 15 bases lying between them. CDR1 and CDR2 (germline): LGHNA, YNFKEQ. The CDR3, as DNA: TGTGCCAGCAGCCAACCTCGGGGGACAGTTCAAGAGACCCAGTACTTC. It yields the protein CASSQPRGTVQETQYF.

This CDR3 is CASSLSLGEKLFF. The CDR3 DNA reads as TGTGCCAGTAGTCTCTCACTTGGTGAAAAACTGTTTTTT. The chain links TRBV19 to TRBJ1-4; no clear D gene. V lost 5 bases, J lost 7 bases, and 11 bases lay in between. Germline CDR1 is LNHDA and CDR2 is SQIVND (reference sequence). The CDR3 contains 13 residues. Variable domain in full (rest from reference TRBV19 and TRBJ1-4): DGGITQSPKYLFRKEGQNVTLSCEQNLNHDAMYWYRQDPGQGLRLIYYSQIVNDFQKGDIAEGYSVSREKKESFPLTVTSAQKNPTAFYLCASSLSLGEKLFFGSGTQLSVL.

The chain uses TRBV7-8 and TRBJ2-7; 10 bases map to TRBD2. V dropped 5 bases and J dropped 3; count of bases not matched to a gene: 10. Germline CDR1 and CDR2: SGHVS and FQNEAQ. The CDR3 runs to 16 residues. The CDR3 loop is CASSLGRLAGFYEQYF. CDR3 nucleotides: TGTGCCAGCAGCCTCGGCAGACTAGCGGGCTTCTACGAGCAGTACTTC.

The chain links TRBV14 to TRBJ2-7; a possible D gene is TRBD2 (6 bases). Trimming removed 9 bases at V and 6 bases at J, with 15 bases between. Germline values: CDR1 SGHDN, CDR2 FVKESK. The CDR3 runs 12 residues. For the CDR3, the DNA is TGTGCCAGGTCCCGGGAGTTGGTCGAGCAGTACTTC. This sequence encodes CARSRELVEQYF.

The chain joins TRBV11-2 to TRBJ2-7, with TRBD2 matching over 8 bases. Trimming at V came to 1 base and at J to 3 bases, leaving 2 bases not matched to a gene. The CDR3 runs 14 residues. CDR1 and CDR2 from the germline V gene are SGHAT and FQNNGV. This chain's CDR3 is CASSLGLASYEQYF. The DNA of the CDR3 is TGTGCCAGCAGCTTAGGACTAGCGAGCTACGAGCAGTACTTC.

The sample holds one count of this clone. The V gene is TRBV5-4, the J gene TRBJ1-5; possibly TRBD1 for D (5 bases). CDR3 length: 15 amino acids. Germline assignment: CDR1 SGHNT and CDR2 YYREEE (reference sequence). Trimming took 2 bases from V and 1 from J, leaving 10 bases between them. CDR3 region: CASSFAGDSNQPQHF. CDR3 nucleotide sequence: TGTGCCAGCAGCTTCGCGGGGGACAGCAATCAGCCCCAGCATTTT.

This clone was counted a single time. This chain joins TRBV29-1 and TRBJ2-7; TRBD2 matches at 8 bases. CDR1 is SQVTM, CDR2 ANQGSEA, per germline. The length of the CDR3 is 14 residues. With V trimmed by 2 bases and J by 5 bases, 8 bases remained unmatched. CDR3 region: CSVETGLALHEQYF. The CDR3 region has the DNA TGCAGCGTTGAAACAGGACTAGCTCTGCACGAGCAGTACTTC.

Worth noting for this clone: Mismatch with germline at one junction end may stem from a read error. CDR3: CASSLEANTGELFF. In DNA, the CDR3 is TGTGCTAGCAGCTTAGAAGCAAACACCGGGGAGCTGTTTTTT. The chain employs TRBV7-7 and TRBJ2-2; D gene uncertain. The CDR3 consists of 14 residues. Germline V gene lookup returns CDR1 SSHAT and CDR2 FNYEAQ (reference sequence).